Each of the 5 T cell receptor beta chains below was sequenced from the same sample in a study of cytotoxic CD8 clonotypes in ibrutinib-treated CLL (dated by TCRdb to about 2021). Receptor amplification or capture employed the immunoSEQ multiplex PCR assay. Sourced from immuneACCESS, this table was stored by TCRdb with only in-frame sequences that have V and J called. A share of the clones is absent; for the studies checked, an unresolved V gene accounts for under half, and the remainder has no known explanation. This sample comprises 150,000 or so clones, 70% to 90% of them detected only once. The top ten clones comprise 6.5% to 8% of the sample. This sample comprised PBMCs, obtained after 36 months of ibrutinib treatment. Receptors were obtained from a human donor with chronic lymphocytic leukemia.

The chain combines TRBV30 with TRBJ1-5; D call uncertain. The CDR3 is made up of 12 amino acids. Germline CDR1 GTSNPN, CDR2 SVGIG (reference sequence). V was cut by 1 base and J by 7 bases, with 8 bases left in between. CDR3 in DNA: TGTGCCTGGAGTGAGACCACCCAGCCCCAGCATTTT. Protein sequence: CAWSETTQPQHF.

The chain employs TRBV9 and TRBJ2-3; weak D call: TRBD2 (6 bases). Trimming pared 4 bases from V and 3 bases from J, leaving 18 bases between. The CDR3 spans 16 residues. Germline V CDR1 and CDR2: SGDLS, YYNGEE. CDR3 in DNA: TGTGCCAGCAGCTTCTCCGGGACTCGCGTAACAGATACGCAGTATTTT. It translates to CASSFSGTRVTDTQYF.

The J gene is TRBJ1-5, the V gene TRBV7-9, with TRBD1 as a possible D gene (5 bases). CDR1 is SEHNR and CDR2 is FQNEAQ in the germline V gene (reference sequence). V dropped 3 bases and J dropped 6 bases, with 18 bases sitting between them. There are 16 residues in the CDR3. In nucleotides, the CDR3 is TGTGCCAGCAGCTTCACGCAGGGACCTTCTGTTCAGCCCCAGCATTTT. Amino acids: CASSFTQGPSVQPQHF.

J is TRBJ1-2 and V is TRBV28, with D unresolved. The CDR3 is 12 residues long. The germline gives CDR1 MDHEN, CDR2 SYDVKM. Trimming left V 8 bases short and J 4 bases short, with 11 bases between. CDR3 nucleotides: TGTGCCAGCCTTAACTCTTTCTATGGCTACACCTTC. This sequence encodes CASLNSFYGYTF.

This clone is labeled medium-sized. The gene calls are TRBV28 and TRBJ1-6, with 8 bases identical to TRBD1. The V gene's germline CDR1 is MDHEN and CDR2 SYDVKM. V lost 6 bases and J lost 10; bases outside the gene matches: 11. This CDR3 is 15 amino acids long. This CDR3 is CASRAQQGGSSPLHF. For the CDR3, the DNA is TGTGCCAGCAGGGCACAACAGGGGGGTAGCTCACCCCTCCACTTT.